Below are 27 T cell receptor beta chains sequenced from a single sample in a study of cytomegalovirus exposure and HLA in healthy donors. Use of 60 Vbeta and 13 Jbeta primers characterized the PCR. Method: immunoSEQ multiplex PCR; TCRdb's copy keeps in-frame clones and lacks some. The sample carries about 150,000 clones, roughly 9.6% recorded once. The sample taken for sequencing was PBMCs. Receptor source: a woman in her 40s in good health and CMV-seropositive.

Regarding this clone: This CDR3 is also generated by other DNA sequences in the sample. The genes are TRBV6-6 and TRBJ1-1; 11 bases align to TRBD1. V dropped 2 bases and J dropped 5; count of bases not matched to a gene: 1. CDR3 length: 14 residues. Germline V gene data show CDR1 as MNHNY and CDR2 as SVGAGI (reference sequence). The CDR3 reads CASSYGTGGTEAFF. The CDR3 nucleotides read TGTGCCAGCAGTTACGGGACAGGGGGGACTGAAGCTTTCTTT.

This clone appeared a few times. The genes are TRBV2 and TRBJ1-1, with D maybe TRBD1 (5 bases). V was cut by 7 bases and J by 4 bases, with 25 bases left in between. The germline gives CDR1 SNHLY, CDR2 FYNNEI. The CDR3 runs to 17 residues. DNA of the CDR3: TGTGCCAGCACCCCCACGGGGGGGGGTTTTTTGAGCACTGAAGCTTTCTTT. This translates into CASTPTGGGFLSTEAFF. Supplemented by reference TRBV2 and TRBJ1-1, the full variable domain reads EPEVTQTPSHQVTQMGQEVILRCVPISNHLYFYWYRQILGQKVEFLVSFYNNEISEKSEIFDDQFSVERPDGSNFTLKIRSTKLEDSAMYFCASTPTGGGFLSTEAFFGQGTRLTVV.

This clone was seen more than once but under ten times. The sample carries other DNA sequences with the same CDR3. CDR3 sequence: CASSPSGGSYEQYF. CDR3 DNA sequence: TGCGCCAGCAGCCCTTCGGGGGGCTCCTACGAGCAGTACTTC. V usage is TRBV5-1 and J usage is TRBJ2-7; TRBD2 aligns across 7 bases. Per the germline V gene, CDR1 is SGHRS and CDR2 is YFSETQ. V gave up 4 bases and J gave up 0 bases; unmatched junction bases: 4. The CDR3 is 14 amino acids.

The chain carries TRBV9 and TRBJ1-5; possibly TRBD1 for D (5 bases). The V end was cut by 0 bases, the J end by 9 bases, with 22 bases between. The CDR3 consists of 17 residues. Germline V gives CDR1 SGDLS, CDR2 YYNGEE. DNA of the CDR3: TGTGCCAGCAGCGTAGGGGGGAGGAGCCTATGTGATCCGCCCCAGCATTTT. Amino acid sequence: CASSVGGRSLCDPPQHF. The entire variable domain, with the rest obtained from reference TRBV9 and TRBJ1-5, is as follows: DSGVTQTPKHLITATGQRVTLRCSPRSGDLSVYWYQQSLDQGLQFLIQYYNGEERAKGNILERFSAQQFPDLHSELNLSSLELGDSALYFCASSVGGRSLCDPPQHFGDGTRLSIL.

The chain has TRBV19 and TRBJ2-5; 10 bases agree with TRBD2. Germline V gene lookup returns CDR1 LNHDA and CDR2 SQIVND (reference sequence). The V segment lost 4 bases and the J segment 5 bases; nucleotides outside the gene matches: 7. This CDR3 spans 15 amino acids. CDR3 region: CASSNSGTSEETQYF. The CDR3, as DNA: TGTGCCAGTAGTAACTCCGGGACTAGCGAGGAGACCCAGTACTTC.

Written as DNA, the CDR3 is TGTGCCAGCAGCGTAGATCTTAACATGAACACTGAAGCTTTCTTT. The encoded protein is CASSVDLNMNTEAFF. The V call is TRBV9, the J call TRBJ1-1; D gene uncertain. V gave up 0 bases and J gave up 0 bases, with 9 bases separating them. This CDR3 contains 15 residues. CDR1 and CDR2 from the germline V gene are SGDLS and YYNGEE.

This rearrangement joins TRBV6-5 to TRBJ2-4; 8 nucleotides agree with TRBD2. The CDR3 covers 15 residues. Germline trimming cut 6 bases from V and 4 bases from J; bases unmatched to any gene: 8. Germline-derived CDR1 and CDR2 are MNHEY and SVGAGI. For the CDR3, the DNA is TGTGCCAGCAGATCCCCCAGCGGGGGTAAAAACATTCAGTACTTC. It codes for CASRSPSGGKNIQYF.

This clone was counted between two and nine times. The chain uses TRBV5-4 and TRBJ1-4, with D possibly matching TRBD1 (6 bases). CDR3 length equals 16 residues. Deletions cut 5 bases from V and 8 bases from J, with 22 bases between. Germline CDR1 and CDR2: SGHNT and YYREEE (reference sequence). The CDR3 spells CASSSKGGERREKLFF. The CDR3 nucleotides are TGTGCCAGCAGTTCAAAGGGGGGGGAACGGCGAGAAAAACTGTTTTTT. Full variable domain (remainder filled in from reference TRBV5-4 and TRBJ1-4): ETGVTQSPTHLIKTRGQQVTLRCSSQSGHNTVSWYQQALGQGPQFIFQYYREEENGRGNFPPRFSGLQFPNYSSELNVNALELDDSALYLCASSSKGGERREKLFFGSGTQLSVL.

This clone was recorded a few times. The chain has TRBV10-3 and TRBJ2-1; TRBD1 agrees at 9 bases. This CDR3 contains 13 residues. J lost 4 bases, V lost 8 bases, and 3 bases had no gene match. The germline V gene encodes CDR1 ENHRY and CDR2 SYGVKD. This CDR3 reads CAIGTGPYNEQFF. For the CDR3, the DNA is TGTGCCATCGGGACAGGGCCATACAATGAGCAGTTCTTC.

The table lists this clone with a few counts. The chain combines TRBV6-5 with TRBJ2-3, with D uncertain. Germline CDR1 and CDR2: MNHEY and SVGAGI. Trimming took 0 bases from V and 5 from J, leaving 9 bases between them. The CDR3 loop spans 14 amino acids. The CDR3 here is CASSYSTWRDTQYF. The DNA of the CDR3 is TGTGCCAGCAGTTACTCGACCTGGAGAGATACGCAGTATTTT.

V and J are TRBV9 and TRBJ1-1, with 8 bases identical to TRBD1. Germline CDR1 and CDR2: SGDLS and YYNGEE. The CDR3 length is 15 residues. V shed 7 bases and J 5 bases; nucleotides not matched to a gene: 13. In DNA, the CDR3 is TGTGCCAGCGGACCCGCTGGACAGGGAGGTACTGAAGCTTTCTTT. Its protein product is CASGPAGQGGTEAFF.

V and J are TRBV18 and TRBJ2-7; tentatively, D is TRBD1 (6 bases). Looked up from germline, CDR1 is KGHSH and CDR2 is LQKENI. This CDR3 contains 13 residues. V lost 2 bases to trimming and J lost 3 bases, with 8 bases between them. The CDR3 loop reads CASSPKDSYEQYF. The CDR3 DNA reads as TGTGCCAGCTCACCAAAGGACAGCTACGAGCAGTACTTC.

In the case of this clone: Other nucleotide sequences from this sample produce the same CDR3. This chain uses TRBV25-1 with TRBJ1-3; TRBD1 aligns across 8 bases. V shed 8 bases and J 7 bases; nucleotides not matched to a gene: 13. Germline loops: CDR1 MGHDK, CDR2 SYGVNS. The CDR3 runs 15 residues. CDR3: CASQPPGGRGNTIYF. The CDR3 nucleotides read TGTGCCAGCCAACCCCCAGGGGGCAGAGGGAACACCATATATTTT.

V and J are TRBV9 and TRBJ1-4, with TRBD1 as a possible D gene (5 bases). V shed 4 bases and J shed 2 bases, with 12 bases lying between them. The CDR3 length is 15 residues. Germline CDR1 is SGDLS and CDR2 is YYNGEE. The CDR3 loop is CASSRGDRTNEKLFF. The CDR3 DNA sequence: TGTGCCAGCAGCCGCGGGGACCGGACTAATGAAAAACTGTTTTTT.

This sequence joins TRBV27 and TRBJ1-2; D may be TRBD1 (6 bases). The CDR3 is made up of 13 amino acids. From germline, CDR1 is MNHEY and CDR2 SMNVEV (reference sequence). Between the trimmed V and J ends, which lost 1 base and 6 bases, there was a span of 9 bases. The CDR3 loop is CASSLWAGDGYTF. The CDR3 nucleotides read TGTGCCAGCAGTTTATGGGCAGGGGATGGCTACACCTTC.

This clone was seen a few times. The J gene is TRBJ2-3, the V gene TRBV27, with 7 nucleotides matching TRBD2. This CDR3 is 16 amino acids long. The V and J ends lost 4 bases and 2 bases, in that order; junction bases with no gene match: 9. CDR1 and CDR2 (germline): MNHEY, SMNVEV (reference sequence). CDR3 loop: CASSWSAGEVTDTQYF. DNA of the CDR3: TGTGCCAGCAGTTGGTCGGCGGGGGAGGTCACAGATACGCAGTATTTT.

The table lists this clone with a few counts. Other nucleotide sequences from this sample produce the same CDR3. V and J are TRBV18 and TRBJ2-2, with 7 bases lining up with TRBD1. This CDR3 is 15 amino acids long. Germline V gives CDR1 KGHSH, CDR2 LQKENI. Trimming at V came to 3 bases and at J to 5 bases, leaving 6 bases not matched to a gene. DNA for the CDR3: TGTGCCAGCTCACCCCGAGGGGACAGTACCGGGGAGCTGTTTTTT. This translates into CASSPRGDSTGELFF.

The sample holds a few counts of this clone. The CDR3 protein is CAWRPRANYGYTF. The CDR3, as DNA: TGTGCCTGGAGACCCCGAGCTAACTATGGCTACACCTTC. The V call is TRBV30, the J call TRBJ1-2; no firm D call. Trimming removed 3 bases from V and 0 bases from J, with 8 bases in between. The CDR3 is 13 residues long. Germline V gene data show CDR1 as GTSNPN and CDR2 as SVGIG (reference sequence).

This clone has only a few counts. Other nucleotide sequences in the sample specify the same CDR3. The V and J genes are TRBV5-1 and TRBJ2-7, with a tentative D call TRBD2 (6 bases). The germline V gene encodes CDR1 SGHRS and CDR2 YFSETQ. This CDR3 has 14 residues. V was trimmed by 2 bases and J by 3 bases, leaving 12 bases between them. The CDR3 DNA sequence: TGCGCCAGCAGCTTCGGGAGCAGGAACTACGAGCAGTACTTC. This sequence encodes CASSFGSRNYEQYF.

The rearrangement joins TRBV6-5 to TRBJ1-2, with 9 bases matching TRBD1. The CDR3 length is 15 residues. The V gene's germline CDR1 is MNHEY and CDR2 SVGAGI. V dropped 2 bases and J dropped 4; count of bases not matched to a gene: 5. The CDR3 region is CASSYGDRVSYGYTF. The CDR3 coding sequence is TGTGCCAGCAGTTACGGGGACAGGGTTTCCTATGGCTACACCTTC.

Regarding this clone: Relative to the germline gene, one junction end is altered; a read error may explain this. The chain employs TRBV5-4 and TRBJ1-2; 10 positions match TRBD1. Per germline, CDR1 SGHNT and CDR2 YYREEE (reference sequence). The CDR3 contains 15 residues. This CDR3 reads CASSIRGQGNYGYKF. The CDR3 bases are TGTGCCAGCAGCATAAGGGGACAGGGGAACTATGGCTACAAATTC.

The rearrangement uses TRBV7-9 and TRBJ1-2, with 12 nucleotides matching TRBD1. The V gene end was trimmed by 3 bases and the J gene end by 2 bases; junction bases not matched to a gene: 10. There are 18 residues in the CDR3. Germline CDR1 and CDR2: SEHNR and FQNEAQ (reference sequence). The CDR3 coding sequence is TGTGCCAGCAGCTTGGGGGGGGACAGGGGGCGTTCGAACTATGGCTACACCTTC. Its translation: CASSLGGDRGRSNYGYTF.

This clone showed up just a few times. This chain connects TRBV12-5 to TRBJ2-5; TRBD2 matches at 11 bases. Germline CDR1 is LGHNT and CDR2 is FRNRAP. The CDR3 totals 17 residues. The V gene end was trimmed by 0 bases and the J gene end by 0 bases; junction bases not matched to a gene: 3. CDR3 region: CASGLVPSGGYQETQYF. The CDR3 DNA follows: TGTGCTAGTGGTTTGGTTCCTAGCGGGGGGTACCAAGAGACCCAGTACTTC.

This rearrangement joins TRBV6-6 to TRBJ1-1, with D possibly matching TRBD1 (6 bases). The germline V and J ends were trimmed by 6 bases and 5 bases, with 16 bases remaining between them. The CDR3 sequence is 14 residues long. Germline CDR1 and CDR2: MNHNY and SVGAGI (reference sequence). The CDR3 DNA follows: TGTGCCAGCAGAGGGGGGGGGCGAGTAACTGAAGCTTTCTTT. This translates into CASRGGGRVTEAFF.

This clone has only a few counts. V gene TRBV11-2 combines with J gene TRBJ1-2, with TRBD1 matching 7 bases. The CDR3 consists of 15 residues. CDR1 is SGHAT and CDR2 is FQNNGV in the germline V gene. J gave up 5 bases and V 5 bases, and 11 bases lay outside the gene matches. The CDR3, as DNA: TGTGCCAGCAGCCCCACAGGGGCTATGGGTTATGGCTACACCTTC. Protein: CASSPTGAMGYGYTF.

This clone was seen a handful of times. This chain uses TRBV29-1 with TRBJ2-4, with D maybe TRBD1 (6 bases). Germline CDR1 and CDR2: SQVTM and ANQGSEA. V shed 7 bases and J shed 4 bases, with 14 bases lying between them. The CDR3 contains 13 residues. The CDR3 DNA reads TGCAGCGGCCGTACAGGGATAAAAAACATTCAGTACTTC. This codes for CSGRTGIKNIQYF.

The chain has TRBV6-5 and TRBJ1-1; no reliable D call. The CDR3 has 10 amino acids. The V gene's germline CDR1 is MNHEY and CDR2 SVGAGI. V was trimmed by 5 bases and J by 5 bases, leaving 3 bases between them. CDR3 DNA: TGTGCCAGCAGTGAGACTGAAGCTTTCTTT. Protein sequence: CASSETEAFF.